This entry describes one TCR beta chain. As yet, its antigen is unknown. Germline V gene lookup returns CDR1 SNHLY and CDR2 FYNNEI. CDR3 length: 15 amino acids. The trim removed 7 bases at V and 0 bases at J, leaving 5 bases unmatched. This sample is part of a study of cytomegalovirus exposure and HLA in healthy donors. The PCR had 60 Vbeta and 13 Jbeta primers. Assay used: immunoSEQ multiplex PCR; TCRdb lists only in-frame clones, some missing. The sample lists 150,000 to 200,000 clones; around 80% were seen once. Study conclusions and caveats: CMV serostatus alone was available as immune exposure information. Analysis was carried out at a later point, and it linked a missense DCLRE1C variant to TCR beta V- and J-gene trimming. Owing to their indistinguishability, certain V segments, notably TRBV6-2 and TRBV6-3, were excluded. Data from an earlier analysis indicated that most TCR beta V segments were productive either about 87% or about 30% of the time.

The chain couples TRBV2 to TRBJ2-1; TRBD2 matches at 8 bases. The sequence came from a human donor in good health. The source material was PBMCs. As DNA, the CDR3 is TGTGCCAGCACTATAGGACTAGCCTCCTACAATGAGCAGTTCTTC. Translation: CASTIGLASYNEQFF.